This TCR beta chain stems from a study of T-cell reconstitution after alpha-beta-depleted transplantation in children. V was clipped by 4 bases and J by 1 base; unmatched bases: 8. CDR1 is MDHEN, CDR2 SYDVKM, per germline. The CDR3 loop spans 16 amino acids. This clonotype was detected only a few times. Preparing the TCRbeta library involved the use of unique molecular identifiers. TCRdb recomputed calls from the PCR reads with MiXCR, one row per CDR3 protein. The table includes 350,000 to 450,000 distinct CDR3 sequences, about an eighth detected once. Sequenced material: PBMCs, taken from the stem cell graft. This clonotype was sampled from a human donor who donated a stem cell graft to a child with Fanconi anemia. V usage is TRBV28 and J usage is TRBJ2-7, with 9 bases fitting TRBD2. The chain's CDR3 is CASSSPAGGLSYEQYV. CDR3 DNA sequence: TGTGCCAGCAGTTCACCAGCGGGGGGTCTTTCCTACGAGCAGTACGTC.